The 7 T cell receptor beta chains reported below all come from one sample, sequenced in a study of T cells in Graves' hyperthyroidism and ophthalmopathy. The TCR beta CDR3 regions underwent amplification using RNA transcripts as the source. TCR CDR3 underwent first-round RT-PCR with the HTBI primer set. TCRdb called the multiplex PCR reads again in MiXCR, with one record for every CDR3 protein. The sample yields roughly 710,000 distinct CDR3 sequences, 30% to 40% seen once. Sequencing was done on a sample of blood. These receptors came from a woman aged 40-49 years with Graves' hyperthyroidism.

V is TRBV5-4 and J is TRBJ1-1, with 12 nucleotides matching TRBD1. The CDR3 spans 18 residues. V lost 4 bases to trimming and J lost 6 bases; unmatched junction nucleotides: 16. Germline CDR1 reads SGHNT; CDR2 reads YYREEE (reference sequence). This chain's CDR3 is CASSSPGTGGPIRPEAFF. CDR3 nucleotides: TGTGCCAGCAGCAGCCCCGGGACAGGGGGCCCAATACGACCTGAAGCTTTCTTT.

On this clonotype: Given a much more abundant clone one base away, this may be a read error. V gene TRBV12-3 or TRBV12-4 combines with J gene TRBJ1-6; possibly TRBD1 for D (6 bases). Trimming left V 5 bases short and J 9 bases short, with 14 bases between. The length of the CDR3 is 14 residues. Here the CDR3 reads CASSIDRRPSPLHF. Here the CDR3 DNA reads TGTGCCAGCAGTATAGACAGGAGACCTTCACCCCTCCACTTT.

The sample holds many counts of this clonotype. The rearrangement joins TRBV2 to TRBJ1-1; D uncertain. Trimming pared 7 bases from V and 1 base from J, leaving 10 bases between. Germline CDR1 is SNHLY and CDR2 is FYNNEI. The CDR3 has 13 residues. CDR3 region: CASISGRNTEAFF. Written as DNA, the CDR3 is TGTGCCAGCATAAGCGGAAGGAACACTGAAGCTTTCTTT.

The rearrangement links TRBV12-3 or TRBV12-4 to TRBJ2-5, with D possibly being TRBD1 (6 bases). This CDR3 has 16 residues. Trimming shortened V by 6 bases and J by 2 bases, and 19 bases separated the two germline ends. CDR3 region: CASRYHRAGVQETQYF. CDR3 nucleotides: TGTGCCAGCAGGTACCACAGGGCTGGAGTTCAAGAGACCCAGTACTTC.

V usage is TRBV7-3 and J usage is TRBJ1-1; perhaps TRBD1 as D (5 bases). V gave up 5 bases and J gave up 13 bases, with 20 bases separating them. Germline V gene lookup returns CDR1 SGHTA and CDR2 FQGTGA. The CDR3 contains 13 residues. In DNA form, the CDR3 reads TGTGCCAGCAGCCAAGAAACCGGGGGGTGGGGTTTCTTT. Encoded protein: CASSQETGGWGFF.

The chain combines TRBV7-2 with TRBJ1-1; D unclear. CDR1 is SGHTA, CDR2 FQGNSA, per germline. The CDR3 extends over 14 amino acids. The V end was cut by 1 base, the J end by 7 bases, with 13 bases between. CDR3 DNA sequence: TGTGCCAGCAGCTTAGGAGGCACAGACCTTGAAGCTTTCTTT. Its protein is CASSLGGTDLEAFF.

This clonotype was detected a few times. The chain carries TRBV5-8 and TRBJ1-2; D not resolved. This CDR3 is 11 amino acids long. Germline CDR1 is SGHTS and CDR2 is YDEGEE. V dropped 1 base and J dropped 10 bases, with 8 bases sitting between them. CDR3 nucleotides: TGTGCCAGCAGCTTGAACAGACACTACACCTTC. It translates to CASSLNRHYTF.